This T cell receptor (beta chain) was sequenced for a study of T cell responses to AZD1222 COVID-19 vaccine. In the study overall: Investigators merged groups given second doses at roughly 4 or roughly 12 weeks.

Concerning this clone: The antigen is undetermined.

Generated by immunoSEQ multiplex PCR, the TCRdb table keeps only in-frame clones and is missing some. Among approximately 120,000 clones listed, roughly 88% were seen once. Study conclusions and caveats: Of the AZD1222 recipients, only 5 or 6 were seropositive at baseline. Distributed over spike, vaccine-associated CD4 TCRs predominated at 160-218 and 743-854.

The germline V gene has CDR1 SGHRS and CDR2 YFSETQ. The CDR3 extends over 18 amino acids. The V and J ends lost 0 bases and 6 bases respectively, with 22 bases between them. This TCR was sampled from an adult in good health. V is TRBV5-1 and J is TRBJ1-5, with D possibly matching TRBD1 (5 bases). The source material was peripheral blood, sampled on day 0 of AZD1222 vaccination. Here the CDR3 DNA reads TGCGCCAGCAGCTTGGGGGATACTCAGGGCAAGTCGGTTCAGCCCCAGCATTTT. Protein: CASSLGDTQGKSVQPQHF. The whole variable domain, remainder taken from reference TRBV5-1 and TRBJ1-5, is KAGVTQTPRYLIKTRGQQVTLSCSPISGHRSVSWYQQTPGQGLQFLFEYFSETQRNKGNFPGRFSGRQFSNSRSEMNVSTLELGDSALYLCASSLGDTQGKSVQPQHFGDGTRLSIL.